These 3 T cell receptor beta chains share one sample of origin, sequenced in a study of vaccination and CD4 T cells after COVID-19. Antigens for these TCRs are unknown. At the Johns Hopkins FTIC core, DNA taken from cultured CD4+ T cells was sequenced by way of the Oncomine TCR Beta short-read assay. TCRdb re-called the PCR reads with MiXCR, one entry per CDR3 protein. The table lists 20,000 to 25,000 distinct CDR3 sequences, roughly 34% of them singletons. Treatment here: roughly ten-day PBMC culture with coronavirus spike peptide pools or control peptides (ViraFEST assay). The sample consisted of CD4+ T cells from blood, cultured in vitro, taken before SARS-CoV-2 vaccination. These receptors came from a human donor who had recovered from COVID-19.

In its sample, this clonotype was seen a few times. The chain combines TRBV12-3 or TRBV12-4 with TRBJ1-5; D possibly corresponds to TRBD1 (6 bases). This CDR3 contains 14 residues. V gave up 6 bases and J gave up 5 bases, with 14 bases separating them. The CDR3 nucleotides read TGTGCCAGCAGCCCAGACAGGAGGGATCAGCCCCAGCATTTT. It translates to CASSPDRRDQPQHF.

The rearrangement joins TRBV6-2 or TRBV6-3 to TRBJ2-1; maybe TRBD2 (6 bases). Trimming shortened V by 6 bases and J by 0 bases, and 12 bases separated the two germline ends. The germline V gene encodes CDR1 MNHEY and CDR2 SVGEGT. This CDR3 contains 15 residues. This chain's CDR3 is CASSPEGSSYNEQFF. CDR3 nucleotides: TGTGCCAGCAGCCCGGAGGGGAGCTCCTACAATGAGCAGTTCTTC.

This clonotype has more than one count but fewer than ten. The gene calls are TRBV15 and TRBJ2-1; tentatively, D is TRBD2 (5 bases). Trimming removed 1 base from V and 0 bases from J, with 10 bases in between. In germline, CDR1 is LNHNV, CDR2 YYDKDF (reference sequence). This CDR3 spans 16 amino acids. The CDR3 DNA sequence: TGTGCCACCAGCAGAGGTAGCGTGAGCTCCTACAATGAGCAGTTCTTC. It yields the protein CATSRGSVSSYNEQFF.